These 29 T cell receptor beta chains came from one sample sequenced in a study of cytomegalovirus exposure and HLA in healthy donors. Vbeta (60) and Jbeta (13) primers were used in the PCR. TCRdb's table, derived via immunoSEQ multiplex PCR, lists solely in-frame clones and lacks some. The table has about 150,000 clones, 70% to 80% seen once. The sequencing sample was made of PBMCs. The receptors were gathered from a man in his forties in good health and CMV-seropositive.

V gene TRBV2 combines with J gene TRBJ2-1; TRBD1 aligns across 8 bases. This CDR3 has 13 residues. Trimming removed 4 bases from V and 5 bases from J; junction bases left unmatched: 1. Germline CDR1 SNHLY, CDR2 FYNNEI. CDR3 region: CASSATGDNEQFF. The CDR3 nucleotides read TGTGCCAGCAGTGCGACAGGGGACAATGAGCAGTTCTTC. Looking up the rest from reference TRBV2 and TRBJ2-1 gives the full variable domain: EPEVTQTPSHQVTQMGQEVILRCVPISNHLYFYWYRQILGQKVEFLVSFYNNEISEKSEIFDDQFSVERPDGSNFTLKIRSTKLEDSAMYFCASSATGDNEQFFGPGTRLTVL.

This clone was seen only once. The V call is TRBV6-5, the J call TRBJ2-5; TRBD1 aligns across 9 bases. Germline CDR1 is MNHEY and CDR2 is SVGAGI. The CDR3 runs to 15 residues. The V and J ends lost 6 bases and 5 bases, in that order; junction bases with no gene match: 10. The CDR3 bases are TGTGCCAGCAGACCACAGGGGGCTCTGAGGGAGACCCAGTACTTC. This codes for CASRPQGALRETQYF.

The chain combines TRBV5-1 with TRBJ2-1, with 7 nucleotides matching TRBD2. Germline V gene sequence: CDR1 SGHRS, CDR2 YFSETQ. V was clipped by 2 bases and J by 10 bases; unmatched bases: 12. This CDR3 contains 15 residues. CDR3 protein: CASSLQAGEFGEQFF. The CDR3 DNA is TGCGCCAGCAGCTTACAGGCGGGGGAATTCGGGGAGCAGTTCTTC. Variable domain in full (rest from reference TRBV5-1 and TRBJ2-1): KAGVTQTPRYLIKTRGQQVTLSCSPISGHRSVSWYQQTPGQGLQFLFEYFSETQRNKGNFPGRFSGRQFSNSRSEMNVSTLELGDSALYLCASSLQAGEFGEQFFGPGTRLTVL.

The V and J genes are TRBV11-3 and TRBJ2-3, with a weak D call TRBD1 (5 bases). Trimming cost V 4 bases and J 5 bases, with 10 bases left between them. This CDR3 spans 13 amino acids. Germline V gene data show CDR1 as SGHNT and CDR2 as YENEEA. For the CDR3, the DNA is TGTGCCAGCAGCTCAGCCAGGGAAGATACGCAGTATTTT. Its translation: CASSSAREDTQYF.

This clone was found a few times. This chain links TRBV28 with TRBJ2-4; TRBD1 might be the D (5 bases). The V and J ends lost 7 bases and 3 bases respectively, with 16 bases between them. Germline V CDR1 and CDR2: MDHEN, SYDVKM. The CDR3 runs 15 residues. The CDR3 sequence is CASTDSLAVKNIQYF. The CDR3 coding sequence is TGTGCCAGCACCGACAGTTTAGCTGTCAAAAACATTCAGTACTTC.

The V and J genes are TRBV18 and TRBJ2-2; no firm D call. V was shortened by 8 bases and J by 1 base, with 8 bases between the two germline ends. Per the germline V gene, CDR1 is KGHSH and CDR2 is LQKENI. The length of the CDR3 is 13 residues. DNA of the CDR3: TGTGCCAGCCAGCCGGGGAACACCGGGGAGCTGTTTTTT. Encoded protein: CASQPGNTGELFF.

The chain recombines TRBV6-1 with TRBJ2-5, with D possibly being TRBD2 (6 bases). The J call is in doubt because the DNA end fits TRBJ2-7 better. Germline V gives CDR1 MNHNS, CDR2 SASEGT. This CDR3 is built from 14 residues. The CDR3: CASSEAGGSYEQYF. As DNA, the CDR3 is TGTGCCAGCAGTGAAGCGGGAGGATCCTACGAGCAGTACTTC.

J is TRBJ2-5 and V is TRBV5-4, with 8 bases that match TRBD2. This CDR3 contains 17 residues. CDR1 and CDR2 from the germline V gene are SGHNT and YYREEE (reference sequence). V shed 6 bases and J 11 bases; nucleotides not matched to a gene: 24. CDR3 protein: CASTKRLAGPGLGEQYF. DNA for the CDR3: TGTGCCAGCACCAAGAGGTTAGCGGGACCGGGTTTGGGGGAGCAGTACTTC. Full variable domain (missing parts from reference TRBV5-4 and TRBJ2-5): ETGVTQSPTHLIKTRGQQVTLRCSSQSGHNTVSWYQQALGQGPQFIFQYYREEENGRGNFPPRFSGLQFPNYSSELNVNALELDDSALYLCASTKRLAGPGLGEQYFGPGTRLLVL.

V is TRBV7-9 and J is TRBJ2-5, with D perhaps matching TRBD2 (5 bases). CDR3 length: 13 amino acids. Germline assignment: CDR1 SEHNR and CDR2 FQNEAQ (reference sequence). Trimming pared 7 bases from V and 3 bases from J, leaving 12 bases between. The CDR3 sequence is CASTQAGEETQYF. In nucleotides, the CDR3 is TGTGCCAGCACCCAGGCCGGGGAAGAGACCCAGTACTTC.

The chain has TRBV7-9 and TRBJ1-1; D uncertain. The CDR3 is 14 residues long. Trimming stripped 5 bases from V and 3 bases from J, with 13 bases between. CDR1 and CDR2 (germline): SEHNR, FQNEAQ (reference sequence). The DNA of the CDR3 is TGTGCCAGCAGCCCGACCACAGTTTACACTGAAGCTTTCTTT. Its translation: CASSPTTVYTEAFF.

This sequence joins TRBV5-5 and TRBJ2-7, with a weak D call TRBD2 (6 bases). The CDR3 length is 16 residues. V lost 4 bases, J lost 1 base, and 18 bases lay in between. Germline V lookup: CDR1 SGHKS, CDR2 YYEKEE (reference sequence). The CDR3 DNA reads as TGTGCCAGCAGCCCCTCCGGGCTAGCGTTATCCTACGAGCAGTACTTC. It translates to CASSPSGLALSYEQYF.

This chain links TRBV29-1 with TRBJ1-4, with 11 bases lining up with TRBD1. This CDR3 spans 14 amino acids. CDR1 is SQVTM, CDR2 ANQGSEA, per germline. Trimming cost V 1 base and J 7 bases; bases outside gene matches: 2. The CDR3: CSVEGGTGGEKLFF. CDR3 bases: TGCAGCGTTGAAGGGGGGACAGGGGGTGAAAAACTGTTTTTT. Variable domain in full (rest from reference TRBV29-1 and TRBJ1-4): SAVISQKPSRDICQRGTSLTIQCQVDSQVTMMFWYRQQPGQSLTLIATANQGSEATYESGFVIDKFPISRPNLTFSTLTVSNMSPEDSSIYLCSVEGGTGGEKLFFGSGTQLSVL.

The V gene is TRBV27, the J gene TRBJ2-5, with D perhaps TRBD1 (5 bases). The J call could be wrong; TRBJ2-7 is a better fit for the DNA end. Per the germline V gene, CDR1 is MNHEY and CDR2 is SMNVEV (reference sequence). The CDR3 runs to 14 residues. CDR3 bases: TGTGCCAGCAGTTTAAAGGGCAGGGACTACGAGCAGTACTTC. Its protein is CASSLKGRDYEQYF.

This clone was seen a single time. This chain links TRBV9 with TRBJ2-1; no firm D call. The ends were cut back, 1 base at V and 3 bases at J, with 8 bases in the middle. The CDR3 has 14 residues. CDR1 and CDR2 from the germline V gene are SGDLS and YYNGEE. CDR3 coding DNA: TGTGCCAGCAGCGTAATCTCGGGCTACAATGAGCAGTTCTTC. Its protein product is CASSVISGYNEQFF.

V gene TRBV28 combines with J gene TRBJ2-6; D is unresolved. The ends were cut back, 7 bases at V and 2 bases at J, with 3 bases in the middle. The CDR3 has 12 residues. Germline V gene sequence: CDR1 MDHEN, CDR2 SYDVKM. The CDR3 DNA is TGTGCCAGCACGGCTGGGGCCAACGTCCTGACTTTC. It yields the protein CASTAGANVLTF.

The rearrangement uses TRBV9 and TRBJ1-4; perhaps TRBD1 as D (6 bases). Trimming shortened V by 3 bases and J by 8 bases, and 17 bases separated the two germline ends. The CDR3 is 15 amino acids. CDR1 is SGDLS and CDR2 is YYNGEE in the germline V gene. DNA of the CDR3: TGTGCCAGCAGCGGTACAGGGACCCAATTCGAAAAACTGTTTTTT. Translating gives CASSGTGTQFEKLFF. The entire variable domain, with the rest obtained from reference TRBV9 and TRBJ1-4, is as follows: DSGVTQTPKHLITATGQRVTLRCSPRSGDLSVYWYQQSLDQGLQFLIQYYNGEERAKGNILERFSAQQFPDLHSELNLSSLELGDSALYFCASSGTGTQFEKLFFGSGTQLSVL.

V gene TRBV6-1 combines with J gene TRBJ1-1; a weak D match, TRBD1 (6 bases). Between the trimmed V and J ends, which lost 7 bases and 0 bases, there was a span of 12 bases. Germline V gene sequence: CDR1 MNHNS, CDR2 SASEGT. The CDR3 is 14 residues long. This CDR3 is CASNRVLMNTEAFF. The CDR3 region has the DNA TGTGCCAGCAACAGGGTACTTATGAACACTGAAGCTTTCTTT.

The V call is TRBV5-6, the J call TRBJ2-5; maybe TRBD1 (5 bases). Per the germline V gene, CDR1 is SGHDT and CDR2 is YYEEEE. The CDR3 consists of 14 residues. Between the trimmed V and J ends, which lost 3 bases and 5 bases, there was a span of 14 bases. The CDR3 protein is CASSYYSGSETQYF. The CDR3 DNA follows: TGTGCCAGCAGCTACTATTCAGGGTCCGAGACCCAGTACTTC.

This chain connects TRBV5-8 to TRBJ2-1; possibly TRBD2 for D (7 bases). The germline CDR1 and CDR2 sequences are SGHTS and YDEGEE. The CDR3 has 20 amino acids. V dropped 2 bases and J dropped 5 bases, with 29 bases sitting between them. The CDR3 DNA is TGTGCCAGCAGCTTAAGCCCTTTAATCTTAGGGGGGGTTGGAGACAATGAGCAGTTCTTC. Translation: CASSLSPLILGGVGDNEQFF. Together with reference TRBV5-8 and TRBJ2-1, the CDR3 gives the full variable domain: EAGVTQSPTHLIKTRGQQATLRCSPISGHTSVYWYQQALGLGLQFLLWYDEGEERNRGNFPPRFSGRQFPNYSSELNVNALELEDSALYLCASSLSPLILGGVGDNEQFFGPGTRLTVL.

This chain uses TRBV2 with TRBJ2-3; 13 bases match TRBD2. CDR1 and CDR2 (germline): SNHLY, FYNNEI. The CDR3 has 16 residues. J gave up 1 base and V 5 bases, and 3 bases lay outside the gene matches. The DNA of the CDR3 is TGTGCCAGCAGTCGAGGACTAGCGGGAGGCACAGATACGCAGTATTTT. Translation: CASSRGLAGGTDTQYF. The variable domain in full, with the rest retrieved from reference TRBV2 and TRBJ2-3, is EPEVTQTPSHQVTQMGQEVILRCVPISNHLYFYWYRQILGQKVEFLVSFYNNEISEKSEIFDDQFSVERPDGSNFTLKIRSTKLEDSAMYFCASSRGLAGGTDTQYFGPGTRLTVL.

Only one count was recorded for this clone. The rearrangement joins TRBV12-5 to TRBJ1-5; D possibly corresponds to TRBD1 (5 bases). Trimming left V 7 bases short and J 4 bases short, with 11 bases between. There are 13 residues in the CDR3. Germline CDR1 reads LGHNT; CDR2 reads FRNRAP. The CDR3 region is CASAGSGNQPQHF. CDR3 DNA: TGTGCTAGTGCAGGGTCGGGTAATCAGCCCCAGCATTTT.

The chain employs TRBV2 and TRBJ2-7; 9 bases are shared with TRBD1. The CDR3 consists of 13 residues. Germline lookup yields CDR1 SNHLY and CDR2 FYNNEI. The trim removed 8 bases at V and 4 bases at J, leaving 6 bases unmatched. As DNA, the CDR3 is TGTGCCAGCTGGGGACAGGGATGGTACGAGCAGTACTTC. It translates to CASWGQGWYEQYF.

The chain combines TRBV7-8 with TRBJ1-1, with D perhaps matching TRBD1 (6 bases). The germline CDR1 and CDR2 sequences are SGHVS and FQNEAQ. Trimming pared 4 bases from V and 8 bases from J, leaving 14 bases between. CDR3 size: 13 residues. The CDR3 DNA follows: TGTGCCAGCAGCTCCGGCGGGGGGCTCGAAGCTTTCTTT. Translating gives CASSSGGGLEAFF.

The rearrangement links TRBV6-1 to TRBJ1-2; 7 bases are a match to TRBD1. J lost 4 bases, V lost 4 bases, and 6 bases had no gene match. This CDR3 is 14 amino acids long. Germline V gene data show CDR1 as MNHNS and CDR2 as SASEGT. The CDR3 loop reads CASSATGVIYGYTF. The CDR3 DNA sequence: TGTGCCAGCAGTGCTACAGGGGTAATCTATGGCTACACCTTC.

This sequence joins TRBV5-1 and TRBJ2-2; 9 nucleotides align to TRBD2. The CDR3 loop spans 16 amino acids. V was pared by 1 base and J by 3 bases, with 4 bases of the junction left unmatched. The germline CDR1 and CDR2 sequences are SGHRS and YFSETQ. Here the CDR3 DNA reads TGCGCCAGCAGCTTGCGCTCTAGCGGGGACACCGGGGAGCTGTTTTTT. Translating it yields CASSLRSSGDTGELFF. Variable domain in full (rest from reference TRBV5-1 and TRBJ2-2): KAGVTQTPRYLIKTRGQQVTLSCSPISGHRSVSWYQQTPGQGLQFLFEYFSETQRNKGNFPGRFSGRQFSNSRSEMNVSTLELGDSALYLCASSLRSSGDTGELFFGEGSRLTVL.

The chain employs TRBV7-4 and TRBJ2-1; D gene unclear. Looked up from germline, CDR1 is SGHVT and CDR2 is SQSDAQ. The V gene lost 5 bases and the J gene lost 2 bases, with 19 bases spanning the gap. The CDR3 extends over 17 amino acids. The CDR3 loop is CASSVTRPPTTYNEQFF. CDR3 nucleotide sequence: TGTGCCAGCAGCGTTACCCGTCCCCCCACAACCTACAATGAGCAGTTCTTC.

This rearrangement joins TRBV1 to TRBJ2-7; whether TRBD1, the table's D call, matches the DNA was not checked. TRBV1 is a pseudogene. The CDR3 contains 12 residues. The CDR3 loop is CTSSQANYEQYF. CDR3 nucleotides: TGCACCAGCAGCCAAGCCAACTACGAGCAGTACTTC.

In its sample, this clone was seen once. The CDR3 is CASRGTSGSIEQFF. The CDR3 region has the DNA TGTGCCAGCAGAGGGACTAGCGGGAGTATTGAGCAGTTCTTC. This chain joins TRBV28 and TRBJ2-1; 14 bases fit TRBD2. Germline CDR1 MDHEN, CDR2 SYDVKM. The CDR3 totals 14 residues. The V and J ends lost 6 bases and 9 bases, in that order; junction bases with no gene match: 4. The variable domain in full, with the rest retrieved from reference TRBV28 and TRBJ2-1, is DVKVTQSSRYLVKRTGEKVFLECVQDMDHENMFWYRQDPGLGLRLIYFSYDVKMKEKGDIPEGYSVSREKKERFSLILESASTNQTSMYLCASRGTSGSIEQFFGPGTRLTVL.

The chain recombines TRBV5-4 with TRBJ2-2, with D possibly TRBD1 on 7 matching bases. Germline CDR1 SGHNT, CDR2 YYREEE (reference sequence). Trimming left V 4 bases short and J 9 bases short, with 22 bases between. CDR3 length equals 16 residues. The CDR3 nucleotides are TGTGCCAGCAGCCGGCAGGGGGGCGCGCAGTCGAGGGAGCTGTTTTTT. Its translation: CASSRQGGAQSRELFF.